The rows below give T cell receptor beta chains drawn from one sample of a study of radiotherapy plus CTLA-4 blockade in lung cancer. Sequencing was performed with immunoSEQ multiplex PCR; in TCRdb, only in-frame clones are kept and a portion is missing. The profile shows 95,000 to 150,000 clones, about 87% of them singletons. The sample in question was peripheral blood, obtained from a patient treated with radiotherapy plus ipilimumab. These receptors came from a human donor with non-small cell lung cancer that progressed on radiotherapy plus ipilimumab. Both conserved end residues are part of each CDR3. The order of the fields is clone size, D gene, J gene, V gene, CDR3 DNA, CDR3 protein. D genes are given only for firm matches. Clone size is stated in some rows and not others, as once, few, many or a class when expanded.

once | NA | TRBJ1-6 | TRBV5-1 | TGCGCCAGCAGCTTGGGGACGGGGTATAATTCACCCCTCCACTTT | CASSLGTGYNSPLHF
NA | NA | TRBJ2-2 | TRBV18 | TGTGCCAGCTCACCACAGACTCCGAACACCGGGGAGCTGTTTTTT | CASSPQTPNTGELFF
once | NA | TRBJ1-2 | TRBV18 | TGTGCCAGCTCACCATTGGAGCTCTATGGCTACACCTTC | CASSPLELYGYTF
NA | NA | TRBJ2-5 | TRBV5-1 | TGCGCCAGCAGCTTGGAACTTGCCGGAAAAGAGACCCAGTACTTC | CASSLELAGKETQYF
NA | NA | TRBJ1-2 | TRBV30 | TGTGCCTGGAGTGACGGGGCAGGGAGGGACTCACTCTATGGCTACACCTTC | CAWSDGAGRDSLYGYTF
NA | TRBD2 | TRBJ2-1 | TRBV5-1 | TGCGCCAGCAGCCCCGGACTAGCGGGAGTACACAATGAGCAGTTCTTC | CASSPGLAGVHNEQFF
few | NA | TRBJ2-7 | TRBV5-1 | TGCGCCAGCAAATCCGACCTCTACGAGCAGTACTTC | CASKSDLYEQYF
NA | NA | TRBJ2-3 | TRBV5-4 | TGTGCCAGCAGCTTGTCAGGGGGACTCACAGATACGCAGTATTTT | CASSLSGGLTDTQYF
NA | NA | TRBJ2-2 | TRBV5-4 | TGTGCCAGCAGCTCAGGGGAGAACACCGGGGAGCTGTTTTTT | CASSSGENTGELFF
NA | TRBD1 | TRBJ1-2 | TRBV6-1 | TGTGCCAGCAGTCCCAGACAGGGAAGGTATGGCTACACCTTC | CASSPRQGRYGYTF
NA | NA | TRBJ1-1 | TRBV2 | TGTGCCAGCAGTGAAGGCCCCATTCACAGGAGGAACACTGAAGCTTTCTTT | CASSEGPIHRRNTEAFF
NA | NA | TRBJ2-7 | TRBV5-5 | TGTGCCAGCAGCTTGGCCAGCTACGAGCAGTACTTC | CASSLASYEQYF
few | TRBD2 | TRBJ2-5 | TRBV7-9 | TGTGCCAGCAGCCCAGGACTAGCTTGGGGGATCGGAGAGACCCAGTACTTC | CASSPGLAWGIGETQYF
NA | TRBD2 | TRBJ2-6 | TRBV19 | TGTGCCAGTAGTATAACGACTAGCGTTAGCTCTGGGGCCAACGTCCTGACTTTC | CASSITTSVSSGANVLTF
NA | TRBD1 | TRBJ1-3 | TRBV7-8 | TGTGCCAGCAGCTTAGCACCCGGGACAGGGAGTTTTAGAAACACCATATATTTT | CASSLAPGTGSFRNTIYF
NA | NA | TRBJ2-1 | TRBV2 | TGTGCCAGCAGTGACTGGGGGGTTACCTACAATGAGCAGTTCTTC | CASSDWGVTYNEQFF
NA | TRBD1 | TRBJ1-3 | TRBV5-1 | TGCGCCAGCAGCTTGACCGGGACAGGGGTAGGAAACACCATATATTTT | CASSLTGTGVGNTIYF
once | NA | TRBJ1-1 | TRBV7-8 | TGTGCCAGCAGTTTAAGGGGGTTGGGCACTGAAGCTTTCTTT | CASSLRGLGTEAFF
once | TRBD1 | TRBJ1-1 | TRBV19 | TGTGCCAGTAGTATCGGAACAGGGGGCAAGAGGGCTTTCTTT | CASSIGTGGKRAFF
NA | NA | TRBJ2-1 | TRBV9 | TGTGCCAGCAGCCAAGGCTTCGGGGCTTGGGAGCAGTTCTTC | CASSQGFGAWEQFF
NA | TRBD1 | TRBJ2-1 | TRBV9 | TGTGCCAGCAGCGCCTTAGGGGGCAGGGAAGGTGATGAGCAGTTCTTC | CASSALGGREGDEQFF
NA | NA | TRBJ2-1 | TRBV2 | TGTGCCAGCAGTGAGGGCGTTAGCGGTGATGAGCAGTTCTTC | CASSEGVSGDEQFF
NA | TRBD1 | TRBJ2-2 | TRBV15 | TGTGCCACCAGCAGTGACAGGGCCCACACCGGGGAGCTGTTTTTT | CATSSDRAHTGELFF
NA | NA | TRBJ2-4 | TRBV5-4 | TGTGCCAGCAGCCCGGGACTTGCGGACAAAAACATTCAGTACTTC | CASSPGLADKNIQYF
once | NA | TRBJ1-1 | TRBV5-1 | TGCGCCAGCAGCTACCAGATGGGGGGCACTGAAGCTTTCTTT | CASSYQMGGTEAFF
NA | TRBD2 | TRBJ2-5 | TRBV7-8 | TGTGCCAGCAGCTCCTCCCACGGGAGGAGAGAGACCCAGTACTTC | CASSSSHGRRETQYF
NA | TRBD1 | TRBJ2-1 | TRBV18 | TGTGCCAGCTCACCTAGGACAGGGGATGAGCAGTTCTTC | CASSPRTGDEQFF
NA | NA | TRBJ2-2 | TRBV5-6 | TGTGCCAGCAGCTTGCGGTCGGGAGCCGGGGAGCTGTTTTTT | CASSLRSGAGELFF
NA | NA | TRBJ2-7 | TRBV10-1 | TGCGCCAGCAGTGAGGACGGGTTGAACTACGAGCAGTACTTC | CASSEDGLNYEQYF
once | NA | TRBJ1-2 | TRBV6-1 | TGTGCCAGCAGTGAAGGGTTTGGCTACACCTTC | CASSEGFGYTF
NA | NA | TRBJ1-1 | TRBV18 | TGTGCCAGCTCACCCCCTCCTGGGAACACTGAAGCTTTCTTT | CASSPPPGNTEAFF
NA | NA | TRBJ1-1 | TRBV27 | TGTGCCAGCAGTTTGAGGGAGAACACTGAAGCTTTCTTT | CASSLRENTEAFF
NA | TRBD1 | TRBJ1-5 | TRBV19 | TGTGCCAGTAACCTGGACAGGGATCAGCCCCAGCATTTT | CASNLDRDQPQHF
NA | NA | TRBJ2-1 | TRBV7-6 | TGTGCCAGCAGCTTAGGACCAGACAATGAGCAGTTCTTC | CASSLGPDNEQFF
NA | NA | TRBJ2-1 | TRBV15 | TGTGCCACCAGCAGAGAGGAGTGGGGCGAGCGGGAGCAGTTCTTC | CATSREEWGEREQFF
NA | NA | TRBJ2-1 | TRBV7-3 | TGTGCCAGCAGCCCCACAGCTTCCAAGGGCAATGAGCAGTTCTTC | CASSPTASKGNEQFF
NA | NA | TRBJ2-1 | TRBV9 | TGTGCCAGCAGCGTAGGATGGTCCAGCGGCTACAATGAGCAGTTCTTC | CASSVGWSSGYNEQFF
NA | NA | TRBJ2-3 | TRBV5-1 | TGCGCCAGCAGCTTGGGAGGGGTCGCAGATACGCAGTATTTT | CASSLGGVADTQYF
NA | TRBD2 | TRBJ2-1 | TRBV30 | TGTGCCTGGAGTTCGGGACTAGCGGGTGAGCAGTTCTTC | CAWSSGLAGEQFF
NA | NA | TRBJ2-7 | TRBV18 | TGTGCCAGCTCACCGCGCAGGACCCACTACGAGCAGTACTTC | CASSPRRTHYEQYF
NA | TRBD1 | TRBJ2-7 | TRBV30 | TGTGCCTGGACCGGGACAGGGGGTGACGAGCAGTACTTC | CAWTGTGGDEQYF
once | TRBD1 | TRBJ2-7 | TRBV5-6 | TGTGCCAGCAGCGTCGGGACAGGGGTCTACGAGCAGTACTTC | CASSVGTGVYEQYF
once | NA | TRBJ1-4 | TRBV4-1 | TGCGCCAGCAGCCAAGTCCAAGGAAAACTGTTTTTT | CASSQVQGKLFF
NA | NA | TRBJ2-3 | TRBV5-1 | TGCGCCAGCAGCTTGGCCGGACGGGAGAGGGGTACGCAGTATTTT | CASSLAGRERGTQYF
NA | TRBD2 | TRBJ2-1 | TRBV6-5 | TGTGCCAGCACCCTGGCGGGGGGCAATGAGCAGTTCTTC | CASTLAGGNEQFF
NA | TRBD2 | TRBJ2-5 | TRBV6-5 | TGTGCCAGCAGATCCGGGACTAGCGGCCCGAGGACCCAGTACTTC | CASRSGTSGPRTQYF
NA | NA | TRBJ2-1 | TRBV11-1 | TGTGCCACCTCGGTTTTTAAGGATGAGCAGTTCTTC | CATSVFKDEQFF
NA | NA | TRBJ2-1 | TRBV18 | TGTGCCAGCTCACCCCGGGATTCTTACAATGAGCAGTTCTTC | CASSPRDSYNEQFF
NA | TRBD2 | TRBJ2-2 | TRBV27 | TGTGCCAGCAGTTTAGGTGCTGGGGGACTAGCATCGGCCGGGGAGCTGTTTTTT | CASSLGAGGLASAGELFF
NA | NA | TRBJ1-5 | TRBV2 | TGTGCCAGCAGAGATGGTAGCAATCAGCCCCAGCATTTT | CASRDGSNQPQHF
once | TRBD2 | TRBJ2-3 | TRBV27 | TGTGCCAGCAGTTTGACTAGCGGGTCTAGCACAGATACGCAGTATTTT | CASSLTSGSSTDTQYF
NA | NA | TRBJ2-3 | TRBV5-1 | TGCGCCAGCAGCCGCACGGTTGGGGCAGATACGCAGTATTTT | CASSRTVGADTQYF
once | TRBD1 | TRBJ2-2 | TRBV19 | TGTGCCACCCACAGGGGTGGTGGTAACACCGGGGAGCTGTTTTTT | CATHRGGGNTGELFF
NA | NA | TRBJ2-5 | TRBV9 | TGTGCCAGCAGCGTAGGAGGGGGAGAGACCCAGTACTTC | CASSVGGGETQYF